A selection of T cell receptor beta chains follows, all from one sample in a study of shared clonotypes between healthy human individuals. The protocol was immunoSEQ multiplex PCR, while the TCRdb copy is restricted to in-frame clones and leaves out a portion. The sample lists some 2.1 million clones; 85% to 95% were seen once. Sequenced material: naive CD4+ T cells sorted from blood. The receptors shown here come from a man aged 18 to 30 in good health. CDR3s include the opening cysteine and the closing phenylalanine or tryptophan. Each record gives: clone size, V gene, J gene, D gene, CDR3 DNA, CDR3 protein. D genes are given only for firm matches. Only some rows state a clone size, as once, few, many or a class for expanded clones.

>-|TRBV29-1|TRBJ1-2|TRBD1
TGCAGCGTTGACTCACAGGGGACAGGGATTAACTATGGCTACACCTTC
CSVDSQGTGINYGYTF
>-|TRBV6-1|TRBJ2-5|-
TGTGCCAGCAGGACTGATCGGGGTGCCCAAGAGACCCAGTACTTC
CASRTDRGAQETQYF
>few|TRBV7-2|TRBJ2-2|TRBD1
TGTGCCAGCAGCTCGACAGGGACCGGGGAGCTGTTTTTT
CASSSTGTGELFF
>-|TRBV6-9|TRBJ1-6|-
TGTGCCAGCAGTTACTCTGGGAGGGACTCACCCCTCCACTTT
CASSYSGRDSPLHF
>-|TRBV28|TRBJ2-7|-
TGTGCCAGCAGTTGGGGGCCCAGGGGACTCTCCTACGAGCAGTACTTC
CASSWGPRGLSYEQYF
>-|TRBV5-1|TRBJ1-1|TRBD1
TGCGCCAGCAGCATCGACAGGGACACTGAAGCTTTCTTT
CASSIDRDTEAFF
>once|TRBV5-4|TRBJ1-1|-
TGTGCCAGCAGCTTGGGGTCGTCGGGGGCGAACACTGAAGCTTTCTTT
CASSLGSSGANTEAFF
>-|TRBV5-4|TRBJ1-2|-
TGTGCTAGCGGGCCAGGCGTTGCCTATGGCTACACCTTC
CASGPGVAYGYTF
>-|TRBV4-1|TRBJ2-2|TRBD1
TGCGCCAGCAGCCACCTTGGGACAGCCAACACCGGGGAGCTGTTTTTT
CASSHLGTANTGELFF
>-|TRBV5-4|TRBJ2-5|-
TGTGCCAGCAGCTTGGCCGGGGTCAGAGGGGAGACCCAGTACTTC
CASSLAGVRGETQYF
>-|TRBV6-1|TRBJ1-5|TRBD1
TGTGCCAGCAGTGTCGGGACAGGGGTTTCTCAGCCCCAGCATTTT
CASSVGTGVSQPQHF
>once|TRBV30|TRBJ2-1|-
TGTGCCTGGAGTGGTCAGGCCTCAAAGTTCTTC
CAWSGQASKFF
>-|TRBV12-5|TRBJ2-1|-
TGTGCTAGTGGCAGACCCTCCTACAATGAGCAGTTCTTC
CASGRPSYNEQFF
>-|TRBV5-4|TRBJ1-2|-
TGTGCCAGCAGCTTAGAACAGGGAAAATTCTATGGCTACACCTTC
CASSLEQGKFYGYTF
>once|TRBV4-3|TRBJ2-7|TRBD2
TGCGCCAGCAGCCAAGGGTTAGCGGGGACCTACGAGCAGTACTTC
CASSQGLAGTYEQYF
>-|TRBV6-1|TRBJ1-5|TRBD1
TGTGCCAGCAGTGTTGGGACAGGGGCTCAGCCCCAGCATTTT
CASSVGTGAQPQHF
>-|TRBV6-6|TRBJ2-3|-
TGTGCCAGCAAGGGAGGCCGGGGACCGCCGGGAGATACGCAGTATTTT
CASKGGRGPPGDTQYF
>-|TRBV5-1|TRBJ1-6|TRBD1
TGCGCCAGCAGCCACGACAGGGAGGCTTCACCCCTCCACTTT
CASSHDREASPLHF
>-|TRBV6-5|TRBJ2-1|TRBD1
TGTGCCAGCAGTTACGGGACAGGGAGAGGATACAATGAGCAGTTCTTC
CASSYGTGRGYNEQFF
>-|TRBV18|TRBJ1-6|-
TGTGCCAGCTCACCGTTGGGACCGGATTCACCCCTCCACTTT
CASSPLGPDSPLHF
>-|TRBV10-1|TRBJ2-7|-
TGCGCCAGCAGTGAGTCGGGATCAACAGAGGAGTACTTC
CASSESGSTEEYF
>-|TRBV30|TRBJ2-7|TRBD1
TGTGCCTGGAGAGACAGGGGAAGGGCCTCCTACGAGCAGTACTTC
CAWRDRGRASYEQYF
>-|TRBV21-1|TRBJ2-7|-
TGTGCCAGCAGCAAAGTGATCGCCGAGGAGTACTTC
CASSKVIAEEYF
>-|TRBV4-1|TRBJ1-3|-
TGCGCCAGCAGCCCCGTGGGCCGGGGAGAGGTTAACACCATATATTTT
CASSPVGRGEVNTIYF
>-|TRBV7-2|TRBJ2-2|-
TGTGCCAGCAGCATCGGGACTTACAACACCGGGGAGCTGTTTTTT
CASSIGTYNTGELFF
>-|TRBV5-4|TRBJ2-7|TRBD1
TGTGCCAGCAGCTTCGGGGACAGGGATTTCTACGAGCAGTACTTC
CASSFGDRDFYEQYF
>-|TRBV20-1|TRBJ2-7|-
TGCAGTGCTAGCTATAACTACGAGCAGTACTTC
CSASYNYEQYF
>-|TRBV5-8|TRBJ1-2|-
TGTGCCAGCAGCTTGGGACAGATTTGGGGCTACACCTTC
CASSLGQIWGYTF
>-|TRBV13|TRBJ2-1|-
TGTGCCAGCAGCTTCAAAAGGGGCCAGAGCTCCTACAATGAGCAGTTCTTC
CASSFKRGQSSYNEQFF
>-|TRBV18|TRBJ2-7|-
TGTGCCAGCTCCTCGGGTGCGGGGTCCTACGAGCAGTACTTC
CASSSGAGSYEQYF
>-|TRBV9|TRBJ2-1|-
TGTGCCAGCAGCCCCCGACGAGCGGTGGGGAATGAGCAGTTCTTC
CASSPRRAVGNEQFF
>-|TRBV13|TRBJ1-6|-
TGTGCCAGCAGCTTAGGCACGGCCGGGTCACCCCTCCACTTT
CASSLGTAGSPLHF
>-|TRBV7-9|TRBJ2-5|TRBD2
TGTGCCAGCATCAATTCGGGGGGACTTGCCCAAGAGACCCAGTACTTC
CASINSGGLAQETQYF
>-|TRBV15|TRBJ1-4|-
TGTGCCACCAGCAGAGATTACTCGGGGCTTAATGAAAAACTGTTTTTT
CATSRDYSGLNEKLFF
>-|TRBV19|TRBJ1-6|TRBD1
TGTGCCAGTAGTACCGGACAGGCGTATAATTCACCCCTCCACTTT
CASSTGQAYNSPLHF
>-|TRBV28|TRBJ2-1|-
TGTGCCAGCAGTTTATCAACGCTGAATGAGCAGTTCTTC
CASSLSTLNEQFF
>-|TRBV19|TRBJ2-6|-
TGTGCCAGTAGGAAGGTATACTCTGGGGCCAACGTCCTGACTTTC
CASRKVYSGANVLTF
>-|TRBV11-2|TRBJ1-4|-
TGTGCCAGCAGCCCCCCGGGACGGCGAAATGAAAAACTGTTTTTT
CASSPPGRRNEKLFF
>-|TRBV27|TRBJ1-4|-
TGTGCCAGCTATCCCCCGGGTCCTCAGGGCCTCCCCGTTGCAACTAATGAAAAACTGTTTTTT
CASYPPGPQGLPVATNEKLFF
>-|TRBV5-1|TRBJ1-2|TRBD1
TGCGCCAGCAGCCCTGGCCTACAGGGGCGAAACTATGGCTACACCTTC
CASSPGLQGRNYGYTF
>-|TRBV11-2|TRBJ2-2|TRBD1
TGTGCCAGCAGCCCTCGGACAGGGAGTAAGACCGGGGAGCTGTTTTTT
CASSPRTGSKTGELFF
>many|TRBV6-5|TRBJ2-7|TRBD1
TGTGCCAGCAGTTACTCAGGACAGGGGGCCTACGAGCAGTACTTC
CASSYSGQGAYEQYF
>-|TRBV6-6|TRBJ1-1|TRBD1
TGTGCCAGCAGTTTTCACAGGGGGAACACTGAAGCTTTCTTT
CASSFHRGNTEAFF
>once|TRBV5-4|TRBJ2-7|TRBD1
TGTGCCAGCAGCTTTGACAGGGGGATTACCTACGAGCAGTACTTC
CASSFDRGITYEQYF
>-|TRBV2|TRBJ1-5|TRBD1
TGTGCCAGCAGTCCTCAGGGGGACCAAAATCAGCCCCAGCATTTT
CASSPQGDQNQPQHF
>-|TRBV2|TRBJ1-1|-
TGTGCCAGCAGCTATCTGGTCTGGACAGAGAACACTGAAGCTTTCTTT
CASSYLVWTENTEAFF
>-|TRBV27|TRBJ1-2|-
TGTGCCAGCAGTTTGACCGGGGGGAATGGCTACACCTTC
CASSLTGGNGYTF
>-|TRBV9|TRBJ2-1|-
TGTGCCAGCAGCGTCTCAATCGACCTCTCCTACAATGAGCAGTTCTTC
CASSVSIDLSYNEQFF
>-|TRBV15|TRBJ2-7|-
TGTGCCACCAGCAGAGATCGTTTGGGGGCTGGAGAGCAGTACTTC
CATSRDRLGAGEQYF
>-|TRBV18|TRBJ2-3|TRBD2
TGTGCCAGCTCACCTTCCACTAGCGGCCTCACAGATACGCAGTATTTT
CASSPSTSGLTDTQYF
>-|TRBV19|TRBJ1-2|TRBD1
TGTGCCAGTACCCCGACGAGACAGGGACACTATGGCTACACCTTC
CASTPTRQGHYGYTF
>-|TRBV6-1|TRBJ1-2|TRBD1
TGTGCCAGCAGTGATCGACCCCGGGACAGCTATGGCTACACCTTC
CASSDRPRDSYGYTF
>-|TRBV11-2|TRBJ2-5|TRBD1
TGTGCCAGCAGCCTCGACAGGGGACAGACCCAGTACTTC
CASSLDRGQTQYF
>-|TRBV4-2|TRBJ1-3|TRBD1
TGTGCCAGCAGGAGGCGGGACAGCATTTCGGGGGACACCATATATTTT
CASRRRDSISGDTIYF
>-|TRBV6-1|TRBJ2-3|-
TGTGCCAGCAGAAGTAGCGGCACAGATACGCAGTATTTT
CASRSSGTDTQYF
>-|TRBV5-1|TRBJ1-2|-
TGCGCCAGCAGCCCGGAGGGGGGGTCGTATGGCTACACCTTC
CASSPEGGSYGYTF
>-|TRBV5-4|TRBJ2-7|TRBD2
TGTGCCAGCAGTTTGGGGAGGGCCCCCAGCCACTACGAGCAGTACTTC
CASSLGRAPSHYEQYF
>-|TRBV28|TRBJ2-7|-
TGTGCCAGCAGTTTGATTAGCAGAACTGACTACGAGCAGTACTTC
CASSLISRTDYEQYF
>-|TRBV2|TRBJ2-7|-
TGTGCCAGCAGTGTCCTGGACAAATCCTACGAGCAGTACTTC
CASSVLDKSYEQYF